This TCR beta chain was sequenced in a study of T cells in Graves' hyperthyroidism and ophthalmopathy. This clonotype was counted ten times or more. Researchers barred patients who had uncontrolled infection, other autoimmune disease, pregnancy or lactation. In germline, CDR1 is SGHRS, CDR2 YFSETQ. This CDR3 contains 14 residues. V shed 4 bases and J shed 6 bases, with 16 bases lying between them. TCR beta CDR3 sequences were amplified from RNA transcripts. The HTBI primer set was used in a first-round RT-PCR of the TCR CDR3. TCRdb re-called the multiplex PCR reads with MiXCR, one entry per CDR3 protein. The sample holds 550,000 to 600,000 distinct CDR3 sequences, about 45% seen once.

This sequence was found in an adult woman with Graves' disease, either hyperthyroidism or ophthalmopathy (not recorded which). The sequenced sample consisted of peripheral blood or thyroid tissue (not recorded which). The V and J genes are TRBV5-1 and TRBJ1-2, with D possibly being TRBD1 (6 bases). In nucleotides, the CDR3 is TGCGCCAGCAGCCTCTGGGCGGCAGGGGATGGCTACACCTTC. It is translated as CASSLWAAGDGYTF. Complete variable domain (other parts from reference TRBV5-1 and TRBJ1-2): KAGVTQTPRYLIKTRGQQVTLSCSPISGHRSVSWYQQTPGQGLQFLFEYFSETQRNKGNFPGRFSGRQFSNSRSEMNVSTLELGDSALYLCASSLWAAGDGYTFGSGTRLTVV.